These 27 T cell receptor beta chains were sequenced from one sample in a study of CD8+CD57+ T cells in acquired aplastic anemia. CDR3 and TCR beta VDJ profiling relied on a genomic DNA template. One entry per CDR3 protein results from TCRdb running MiXCR on the reads. The sample has around 210,000 distinct CDR3 sequences; less than 75% are singletons. Sequencing involved patients with CD8+CD57+ cell expansion previously shown by flow cytometry. Sequenced sample: sorted CD4+, CD8+, or CD8+CD57+ T cells (not recorded which) from PBMCs. The receptors originated from a human donor with aplastic anemia.

The genes are TRBV5-1 and TRBJ1-3; 10 bases fit TRBD1. CDR3 length equals 16 residues. V lost 3 bases and J lost 4; bases outside the gene matches: 7. CDR1 SGHRS and CDR2 YFSETQ come from the germline V gene. For the CDR3, the DNA is TGCGCCAGCAGCTACGGACAGGGGGTTGTAGGAAACACCATATATTTT. Translating it yields CASSYGQGVVGNTIYF.

The chain uses TRBV19 and TRBJ1-3; D ambiguous. Trimming removed 10 bases from V and 1 base from J, with 11 bases in between. Germline CDR1 LNHDA, CDR2 SQIVND (reference sequence). The CDR3 runs 13 residues. As DNA, the CDR3 is TGTGCCACGATACAGCCGTCTGGAAACACCATATATTTT. Translation gives CATIQPSGNTIYF.

This CDR3 reads CAISESWDREQPQHF. CDR3 bases: TGTGCCATCAGTGAGTCGTGGGACAGGGAGCAGCCCCAGCATTTT. This chain links TRBV10-3 with TRBJ1-5; the match to TRBD1 covers 9 bases. The ends lost 0 bases at V and 7 bases at J; junction bases unmatched: 4. Looked up from germline, CDR1 is ENHRY and CDR2 is SYGVKD. The CDR3 has 15 amino acids.

The chain carries TRBV15 and TRBJ1-3, with a tentative D call TRBD1 (5 bases). Germline CDR1 and CDR2: LNHNV and YYDKDF (reference sequence). Trimming pared 0 bases from V and 2 bases from J, leaving 8 bases between. The CDR3 spans 15 residues. The CDR3 nucleotides are TGTGCCACCAGCAGAGACAGGGAGCCTGGAAACACCATATATTTT. The encoded protein is CATSRDREPGNTIYF.

The chain carries TRBV25-1 and TRBJ2-7, with D possibly matching TRBD2 (6 bases). V was trimmed by 0 bases and J by 2 bases, leaving 8 bases between them. From germline, CDR1 is MGHDK and CDR2 SYGVNS. CDR3 length equals 14 residues. The CDR3 protein is CASSEYGGTYEQYF. CDR3 DNA sequence: TGTGCCAGCAGTGAATATGGGGGGACCTACGAGCAGTACTTC.

The V call is TRBV29-1, the J call TRBJ2-7; 10 bases agree with TRBD1. The CDR3 loop spans 14 amino acids. Trimming removed 2 bases from V and 5 bases from J; junction bases left unmatched: 6. The germline CDR1 and CDR2 sequences are SQVTM and ANQGSEA. CDR3 residues: CSVEILGTGDEQYF. The CDR3 DNA sequence: TGCAGCGTTGAAATCTTAGGGACAGGGGACGAGCAGTACTTC.

This clonotype was seen more than once but under ten times. The chain uses TRBV7-9 and TRBJ2-1; 14 bases agree with TRBD2. CDR1 and CDR2 from the germline V gene are SEHNR and FQNEAQ (reference sequence). This CDR3 comprises 16 residues. The V gene end was trimmed by 0 bases and the J gene end by 7 bases; junction bases not matched to a gene: 2. Written as DNA, the CDR3 is TGTGCCAGCAGCTTAGCGGGACTAGCGGGAGTGAATGAGCAGTTCTTC. This gives the protein CASSLAGLAGVNEQFF.

This clonotype was observed a few times. The CDR3 coding sequence is TGTGCCACCAGATACAGGGGGACAATGGACAATGAGCAGTTCTTC. Protein: CATRYRGTMDNEQFF. The gene calls are TRBV15 and TRBJ2-1; 8 bases are shared with TRBD1. The germline V gene encodes CDR1 LNHNV and CDR2 YYDKDF (reference sequence). The CDR3 contains 15 residues. Trimming cost V 6 bases and J 5 bases; bases outside gene matches: 9.

Only a few counts were recorded for this clonotype. The chain is built from TRBV6-5 and TRBJ1-4; D remains unclear. The CDR3 runs to 16 residues. Trimming left V 2 bases short and J 2 bases short, with 12 bases between. CDR1 and CDR2 (germline): MNHEY, SVGAGI. CDR3 in amino acids: CASSYLTHETNEKLFF. DNA of the CDR3: TGTGCCAGCAGTTACCTGACCCATGAGACTAATGAAAAACTGTTTTTT.

V gene TRBV19 combines with J gene TRBJ1-5; TRBD1 matches at 9 bases. V trimming: 9 bases; J trimming: 4 bases; junction bases outside the gene matches: 10. Germline loops: CDR1 LNHDA, CDR2 SQIVND (reference sequence). The CDR3 runs 15 residues. The CDR3 spells CASEKWTGDNQPQHF. The CDR3 DNA is TGTGCCAGCGAGAAATGGACAGGGGATAATCAGCCCCAGCATTTT.

The chain joins TRBV4-1 to TRBJ2-7, with TRBD1 as a possible D gene (5 bases). Trimming took off 4 bases at V and 6 bases at J, with 16 bases between the two ends. The germline CDR1 and CDR2 sequences are MGHRA and YSYEKL. The CDR3 runs to 14 residues. CDR3 DNA: TGCGCCAGCAGCCCGGACATCAGCGTCGGCGAGCAGTACTTC. Residues: CASSPDISVGEQYF.

A note on this clonotype: Sequence at one end of the junction differs from germline and may be a read error. The chain is built from TRBV7-2 and TRBJ1-1; no clear D gene. Germline V lookup: CDR1 SGHTA, CDR2 FQGNSA. There are 12 residues in the CDR3. CDR3 bases: TGTGCCAGCAGCTTTGGACTGGATAGGCCTTCTTTT. Translated: CASSFGLDRPSF.

Note on this clonotype: A read error is possible here, since a much larger clone lies one base away. The chain carries TRBV24-1 and TRBJ1-3; possibly TRBD1 for D (5 bases). The CDR3 sequence is 16 residues long. Looked up from germline, CDR1 is KGHDR and CDR2 is SFDVKD. The chain's CDR3 is CAHTAGQFSSGNTIYF. In nucleotides, the CDR3 is TGTGCTCATACTGCAGGGCAATTCTCCTCTGGAAACACCATATATTTT.

The chain is built from TRBV10-3 and TRBJ2-7; no reliable D call. V lost 5 bases and J 4 bases, leaving 12 bases between the germline ends. Germline CDR1 reads ENHRY; CDR2 reads SYGVKD. CDR3 size: 13 residues. CDR3 in amino acids: CAISQQTDYEQYF. Here the CDR3 DNA reads TGTGCCATCAGTCAACAGACCGATTACGAGCAGTACTTC.

V gene TRBV6-6 combines with J gene TRBJ2-5, with 9 bases fitting TRBD1. V gave up 2 bases and J gave up 4 bases; unmatched junction bases: 5. Germline V gene sequence: CDR1 MNHNY, CDR2 SVGAGI (reference sequence). The CDR3 extends over 15 amino acids. CDR3 sequence reads: CASSYADRGGETQYF. In DNA form, the CDR3 reads TGTGCCAGCAGTTACGCGGACAGGGGTGGAGAGACCCAGTACTTC.

This clonotype was counted only a few times. The gene calls are TRBV7-8 and TRBJ1-5; no definite D call. Germline loops: CDR1 SGHVS, CDR2 FQNEAQ. The germline V and J ends were trimmed by 2 bases and 5 bases, with 7 bases remaining between them. This CDR3 is built from 13 residues. The CDR3 DNA reads TGTGCCAGCAGCTTATCTCCCGATCAGCCCCAGCATTTT. Translated, it gives CASSLSPDQPQHF.

This chain links TRBV11-3 with TRBJ1-6; D unresolved. The germline CDR1 and CDR2 sequences are SGHNT and YENEEA. CDR3 length equals 13 residues. Trimming took off 5 bases at V and 6 bases at J, with 8 bases between the two ends. CDR3 loop: CASSPNANSPLHF. DNA for the CDR3: TGTGCCAGCAGCCCAAACGCTAATTCACCCCTCCACTTT.

V is TRBV12-3 or TRBV12-4 and J is TRBJ1-2, with 7 nucleotides matching TRBD1. V lost 6 bases and J lost 8; bases outside the gene matches: 6. This CDR3 has 12 amino acids. The CDR3 DNA sequence: TGTGCCAGCAGACCACAGGGGAGAGGCTACACCTTC. It translates to CASRPQGRGYTF.

The genes are TRBV7-2 and TRBJ1-2, with D possibly matching TRBD1 (6 bases). Germline loops: CDR1 SGHTA, CDR2 FQGNSA. This CDR3 region has 13 residues. The V gene lost 4 bases and the J gene lost 4 bases, with 10 bases spanning the gap. Here the CDR3 reads CASSYGQSYGYTF. CDR3 coding DNA: TGTGCCAGCAGCTATGGACAGAGCTATGGCTACACCTTC. Filled out from reference TRBV7-2 and TRBJ1-2, the complete variable domain reads GAGVSQSPSNKVTEKGKDVELRCDPISGHTALYWYRQSLGQGLEFLIYFQGNSAPDKSGLPSDRFSAERTGGSVSTLTIQRTQQEDSAVYLCASSYGQSYGYTFGSGTRLTVV.

This clonotype showed up just once. The gene calls are TRBV6-5 and TRBJ2-7, with D unclear. Germline CDR1 reads MNHEY; CDR2 reads SVGAGI. The CDR3 has 14 residues. Trimming pared 6 bases from V and 0 bases from J, leaving 12 bases between. The CDR3 protein is CASSRLGFSYEQYF. CDR3 nucleotides: TGTGCCAGCAGCCGCCTCGGTTTCTCCTACGAGCAGTACTTC.

V and J are TRBV9 and TRBJ2-3; D is unresolved. The CDR3 sequence is 12 residues long. Between the trimmed V and J ends, which lost 4 bases and 9 bases, there was a span of 12 bases. CDR1 is SGDLS and CDR2 is YYNGEE in the germline V gene. CDR3 nucleotides: TGTGCCAGCAGCTTAGATCAGAGAACGCAGTATTTT. Translation gives CASSLDQRTQYF.

This clonotype was seen more than once but under ten times. J is TRBJ2-1 and V is TRBV29-1, with D perhaps matching TRBD1 (6 bases). CDR1 is SQVTM and CDR2 is ANQGSEA in the germline V gene. The CDR3 has 15 amino acids. With 7 bases removed from V and 1 base from J, the gap between germline ends came to 17 bases. The CDR3 DNA reads as TGCAGCGCTGAGAGACAGGTCCTATCCTACAATGAGCAGTTCTTC. It codes for CSAERQVLSYNEQFF.

The V call is TRBV20-1, the J call TRBJ2-7; the D gene is possibly TRBD2 (5 bases). CDR3 length: 11 amino acids. CDR1 and CDR2 (germline): DFQATT, SNEGSKA (reference sequence). Trimming took off 3 bases at V and 2 bases at J, with 5 bases between the two ends. The CDR3 here is CSASGAYEQYF. The CDR3 DNA reads as TGCAGTGCTAGCGGGGCCTACGAGCAGTACTTC.

The table lists this clonotype with many counts. This chain links TRBV20-1 with TRBJ2-3; D may be TRBD1 (6 bases). Germline V CDR1 and CDR2: DFQATT, SNEGSKA (reference sequence). The V end was cut by 3 bases, the J end by 4 bases, with 17 bases between. The CDR3 covers 15 residues. The CDR3 sequence: CSARSPGWGPDTQYF. The CDR3 DNA is TGCAGTGCTAGGAGCCCCGGGTGGGGGCCAGATACGCAGTATTTT.

The chain uses TRBV13 and TRBJ2-7; possibly TRBD1 for D (6 bases). V was trimmed by 11 bases and J by 1 base, leaving 12 bases between them. Germline lookup yields CDR1 PRHDT and CDR2 FYEKMQ (reference sequence). This CDR3 has 12 amino acids. CDR3 residues: CASGTSSYEQYF. CDR3 sequence (DNA): TGTGCCTCCGGGACATCATCCTACGAGCAGTACTTC.

The V call is TRBV7-3, the J call TRBJ2-5; possibly TRBD1 for D (5 bases). The CDR3 consists of 13 residues. The V end lost 1 base, the J end lost 5 bases, and 8 bases lay between the germline ends. Germline V gene sequence: CDR1 SGHTA, CDR2 FQGTGA. In DNA, the CDR3 is TGTGCCAGCAGCTTAATCCCAGGGGAGACCCAGTACTTC. It encodes CASSLIPGETQYF. The variable domain in full, with the rest retrieved from reference TRBV7-3 and TRBJ2-5, is GAGVSQTPSNKVTEKGKYVELRCDPISGHTALYWYRQSLGQGPEFLIYFQGTGAADDSGLPNDRFFAVRPEGSVSTLKIQRTERGDSAVYLCASSLIPGETQYFGPGTRLLVL.

CDR3 DNA sequence: TGTGCCACCAGCAGAGGGCGGGGGGGTACTAACAATGAGCAGTTCTTC. It translates to CATSRGRGGTNNEQFF. The rearrangement links TRBV15 to TRBJ2-1; TRBD2 agrees at 9 bases. Germline trimming cut 1 base from V and 5 bases from J; bases unmatched to any gene: 6. CDR3 length: 16 amino acids. CDR1 is LNHNV and CDR2 is YYDKDF in the germline V gene (reference sequence).